In its sample, the clone carrying this T cell receptor (beta chain) was seen once. The antigen remains undetermined. This entry belongs to a study of cytomegalovirus exposure and HLA in healthy donors. Whole-study findings and limits: An observed cluster of highly shared sequence variants was recorded as a likely sequencing artifact. A later analysis linked a missense DCLRE1C variant to TCR beta V- and J-gene trimming. Later, an analysis showed that TCR beta chains associated with HLA were more clonally expanded than others that were equally common.

Both 60 Vbeta primers and 13 Jbeta primers went into the PCR. Data came from immunoSEQ multiplex PCR; TCRdb stores just in-frame clones and leaves some out. In the table there are tens of thousands of clones, about three quarters of which are singletons. The CDR3 covers 13 residues. Sequenced material: PBMCs. This chain links TRBV7-5 with TRBJ1-2; the table's D call of TRBD1 was not tested on the DNA. TRBV7-5 is an annotated pseudogene. The sequence was collected from a man aged 18 to 29 in good health and CMV-seronegative. CDR3 in amino acids: CVRSWTGNYGYTF. The DNA for the CDR3 is TGTGTCAGAAGCTGGACAGGAAACTATGGCTACACCTTC.